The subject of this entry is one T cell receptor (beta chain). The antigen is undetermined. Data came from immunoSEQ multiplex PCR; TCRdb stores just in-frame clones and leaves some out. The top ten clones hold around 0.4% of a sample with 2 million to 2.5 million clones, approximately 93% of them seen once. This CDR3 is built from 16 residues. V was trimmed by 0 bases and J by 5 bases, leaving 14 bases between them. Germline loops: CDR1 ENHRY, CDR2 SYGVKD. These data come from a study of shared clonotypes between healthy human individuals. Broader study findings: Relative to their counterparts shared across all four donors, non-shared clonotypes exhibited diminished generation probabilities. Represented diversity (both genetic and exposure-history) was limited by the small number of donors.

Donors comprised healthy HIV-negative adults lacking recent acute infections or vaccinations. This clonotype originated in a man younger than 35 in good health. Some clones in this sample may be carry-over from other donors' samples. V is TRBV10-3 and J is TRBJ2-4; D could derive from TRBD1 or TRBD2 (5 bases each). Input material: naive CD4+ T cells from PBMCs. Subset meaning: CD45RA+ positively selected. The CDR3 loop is CAISESNPLGENIQYF. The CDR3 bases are TGTGCCATCAGTGAGTCCAATCCGCTGGGGGAAAACATTCAGTACTTC.